This entry features one TCR beta chain sequence. Its antigen specificity is not known. One base away there is no much larger clone; base qualities are not given. This sample is drawn from a study of technical replicates of blood from a few donors (dated by TCRdb to about 2017). Libraries were built with the immunoSEQ multiplex PCR assay. TCRdb stores this immuneACCESS table with in-frame sequences only. Part of the clones is absent; in the studies checked, under half of the shortfall reflects unresolved V genes, and no reason is known for the rest. This sample gives about 75,000 clones in total; about 97% of them show up just once. The ten largest clones take up about 0.27% of the sample. Measured from the cysteine to the phenylalanine, the CDR3 is 12 residues long. The entry retains the CDR3 DNA only, 36 bases that are in frame from base 1. The germline V gene encodes CDR1 SGHNT and CDR2 YENEEA. V lost 1 base and J lost 7 bases; the stretch between them is 4 bases long.

Specimen: T cells isolated from PBMCs. The chain links TRBV11-3 with TRBJ2-2; the D gene cannot be resolved reliably. This TCR came from a human donor in good health. Read as DNA, the sequence is TGTGCCAGCAGCTTAGTTCTCGGGGAGCTGTTTTTT. Its protein reads: CASSLVLGELFF.